This T cell receptor (beta chain) was recovered during a study of CD8 T cells in ankylosing spondylitis. Trimming stripped 2 bases from V and 8 bases from J, with 7 bases between. CDR3 length: 11 residues. CDR1 and CDR2 (germline): LGHDT, YNNKEL (reference sequence). Findings of the study overall: Relatively scarce in peripheral blood, disease-linked clones were CD8+. Seemingly characteristic of ankylosing spondylitis blood was a TCR beta motif consisting of under ten highly homologous variants. Matched ankylosing spondylitis synovial fluid reportedly contained a significantly enriched population of disease-linked clones.

Libraries for TCR beta were made by quantitative 5'-RACE with molecular barcodes. TCRdb redid the calling of the 5' RACE reads with MiXCR, one entry per CDR3 protein. This table holds about 510,000 distinct CDR3 sequences, under 5.5% found once. This clonotype has ten or more counts. As yet, its antigen is unknown. Input material: blood, either unsorted or a sorted T cell fraction (not recorded which). The chain recombines TRBV3-1 with TRBJ2-7; D perhaps matches TRBD1 (6 bases). This receptor was taken from a male donor with ankylosing spondylitis. CDR3: CASSQTGQQYF. In DNA, the CDR3 is TGTGCCAGCAGCCAAACAGGGCAGCAGTACTTC.